The source of this TCR beta chain is a study of vaccination effects on CD4 cells after COVID-19. Deletions cut 0 bases from V and 0 bases from J, with 10 bases between. This CDR3 has 16 amino acids. From germline, CDR1 is SGHRS and CDR2 YFSETQ. This clone was found once. Its antigen is unknown. Produced via immunoSEQ multiplex PCR; TCRdb's table is partial and in-frame only. The sample consists of over 50,000 clones, 73% of them appearing once. After expansion with viral peptide pools in the ViraFEST assay, antigen-specific CD4+ T cells were sequenced. Researchers isolated CD4+ T cells once approximately eleven days of culture had elapsed. All participants had two doses of either the BNT162b2 or mRNA-1273 vaccine. Previously uninfected by SARS-CoV-2, the vaccine recipients also showed negative nucleocapsid antibodies. Days 3 and 7 were when half the medium was replaced with IL-2 medium. Whole-study results and caveats: Only a few convalescent patients and no early post-infection timepoints featured in the study.

The receptor's source is a human donor who received a COVID-19 vaccine. The chain employs TRBV5-1 and TRBJ2-4; the D gene is possibly TRBD1 (5 bases). The material was CD4+ T cells from PBMCs cultured with HCoV-229E spike peptides, obtained after COVID-19 vaccination. The CDR3 reads CASSLAVTAAKNIQYF. For the CDR3, the DNA is TGCGCCAGCAGCTTGGCGGTGACAGCAGCCAAAAACATTCAGTACTTC.